Listed below are T cell receptor beta chains from one sample, sequenced in a study of T cell clusters in autoimmune cytopenias. Using the multiplex PCR reads, TCRdb records one entry per CDR3 protein without DNA. Seen in this sample are fewer than 5,500 distinct CDR3 sequences; the ten most common clones hold around 21%. The same data also contributed to another study, on T cell repertoires in aging, cancer and after chemotherapy.

The sequencing input was peripheral blood. The source is a human donor in good health. Both conserved end residues are part of each CDR3. The size of a clone is reported for some rows only, either as once, few or many, or as a class for expanded clones.

>TRBV12-3/TRBV12-4|TRBJ2-2|medium-sized|15
CASSLLAGVSGELFF
>TRBV29-1|TRBJ1-4|medium-sized|16
CSAGGDRAKANEKLFF
>TRBV24-1|TRBJ2-1|medium-sized|18
CATSDPAVAGAIYNEQFF
>TRBV6-5|TRBJ1-1|medium-sized|13
CASSYSRNTEAFF
>TRBV28|TRBJ2-5|.|17
CASSLGLAGGPWSSQYF
>TRBV19|TRBJ1-2|.|13
CASSVRDGYGYTF
>TRBV19|TRBJ2-2|medium-sized|16
CASRNERNANTGELFF
>TRBV28|TRBJ1-2|.|12
CASSPLGYGYTF
>TRBV10-1|TRBJ2-3|.|15
CASATGGAETDTQYF
>TRBV20-1|TRBJ2-2|.|16
CSARGGASGNTGELFF
>TRBV7-9|TRBJ2-2|.|15
CASSQRQGYTGELFF
>TRBV20-1|TRBJ2-7|.|14
CSALGPSGIYEQYF
>TRBV4-1|TRBJ2-6|.|19
CASSHGGQLTTSGANVLTF
>TRBV5-5|TRBJ1-1|medium-sized|15
CASSPIAGTNTEAFF
>TRBV5-1|TRBJ2-1|.|19
CASSLFGTPSGGSYNEQFF
>TRBV12-3/TRBV12-4|TRBJ2-2|medium-sized|15
CASRRLAGVTGELFF
>TRBV6-1|TRBJ1-6|medium-sized|14
CASNDGSVVSPLHF
>TRBV19|TRBJ2-7|medium-sized|18
CASSTGQLEPLLSYEQYF
>TRBV6-1|TRBJ2-3|medium-sized|15
CASSDRGWGTDTQYF
>TRBV5-1|TRBJ2-1|.|14
CASSAGTAYNEQFF
>TRBV4-2|TRBJ2-7|.|16
CASSQDGASGSYEQYF
>TRBV11-2|TRBJ2-7|.|12
CASSLQVYEQYF
>TRBV18|TRBJ1-1|.|13
CASSPGQGFSAFF
>TRBV6-2/TRBV6-3|TRBJ1-1|.|15
CASRTGRGLNPEAFF
>TRBV12-3/TRBV12-4|TRBJ2-1|.|16
CASSPRASGGPNEQFF